This T cell receptor beta chain was found in a study of radiotherapy plus CTLA-4 blockade in lung cancer. Data came from immunoSEQ multiplex PCR; TCRdb stores just in-frame clones and leaves some out. The data hold roughly 51,000 clones, with 75% to 90% observed a single time. V was cut by 6 bases and J by 4 bases, with 15 bases left in between. The length of the CDR3 is 14 residues. In germline, CDR1 is MNHEY, CDR2 SVGAGI. This sequence joins TRBV6-5 and TRBJ1-2; possible D gene TRBD1, 6 bases. The sequences come from peripheral blood, collected from a patient treated with radiotherapy plus ipilimumab. The origin of this receptor is a human donor with non-small cell lung cancer that progressed on radiotherapy plus ipilimumab. Some clones in this sample may be carry-over from other donors' samples. CDR3 in DNA: TGTGCCAGCAGCCAGCAGGGGATCGGCTATGGCTACACCTTC. Amino acids: CASSQQGIGYGYTF.